Following are 4 T cell receptor beta chains from one sample sequenced in a study of blood T cell repertoires in COVID-19. Data came from immunoSEQ multiplex PCR; TCRdb stores just in-frame clones and leaves some out. This sample carries about 100,000 clones, approximately 84% of them seen once, and the ten largest clones take less than 8.5%. What was sequenced was peripheral blood. The receptors come from a man aged 30 to 45 in a cohort sampled during active COVID-19.

The CDR3: CASSRGGLTNEKLFF. In DNA form, the CDR3 reads TGTGCCAGCTCCCGGGGGGGATTGACTAATGAAAAACTGTTTTTT. The gene calls are TRBV18 and TRBJ1-4; possibly TRBD1 for D (5 bases). Trimming stripped 6 bases from V and 2 bases from J, with 13 bases between. The CDR3 spans 15 residues. Germline V gene sequence: CDR1 KGHSH, CDR2 LQKENI.

In its sample, this clone was seen once. The gene calls are TRBV3-1 (or the pseudogene TRBV3-2) and TRBJ1-2, with 7 bases fitting TRBD1. Germline V CDR1 and CDR2: LGHDT, YNNKEL (reference sequence). The CDR3 extends over 15 amino acids. The J segment lost 0 bases and the V segment lost 4 bases, leaving 5 bases of the junction unmatched. CDR3 sequence reads: CASSLGTVSNYGYTF. CDR3 in DNA: TGTGCCAGCAGCCTGGGGACAGTCTCTAACTATGGCTACACCTTC.

V is TRBV10-3 and J is TRBJ2-7; D possibly corresponds to TRBD2 (5 bases). The CDR3 extends over 14 amino acids. V shed 0 bases and J shed 1 base, with 7 bases lying between them. Germline V gene data show CDR1 as ENHRY and CDR2 as SYGVKD. CDR3 nucleotides: TGTGCCATCAGTGAGTCGAGGGAATCCTACGAGCAGTACTTC. Its protein is CAISESRESYEQYF.

CDR3 in amino acids: CASRYRGRGTDTQYF. The CDR3 region has the DNA TGTGCCAGCAGATACAGGGGAAGGGGCACAGATACGCAGTATTTT. The chain uses TRBV28 and TRBJ2-3, with 7 bases that match TRBD1. Per germline, CDR1 MDHEN and CDR2 SYDVKM. J gave up 1 base and V 6 bases, and 7 bases lay outside the gene matches. This CDR3 is built from 15 residues.